The 19 T cell receptor beta chains given below trace back to one sample, sequenced in a study of cytomegalovirus exposure and HLA in healthy donors. The method was immunoSEQ multiplex PCR; TCRdb's version includes in-frame clones alone and lacks a portion of them. The table lists around 140,000 clones, about 88% of them singletons. Sequenced input: PBMCs. Source of these receptors: a woman in her late teens or twenties in good health and CMV-seronegative.

This chain links TRBV4-1 with TRBJ2-7; TRBD1 is a possible D gene (5 bases). CDR1 and CDR2 (germline): MGHRA, YSYEKL. CDR3 length: 16 amino acids. The V end lost 4 bases, the J end lost 3 bases, and 19 bases lay between the germline ends. CDR3 DNA sequence: TGCGCCAGCAGCCCCAAGGGGATAAACCGGAACTACGAGCAGTACTTC. The encoded protein is CASSPKGINRNYEQYF.

V gene TRBV6-6 combines with J gene TRBJ1-2, with a weak D call TRBD1 (5 bases). V was shortened by 5 bases and J by 4 bases, with 8 bases between the two germline ends. CDR1 and CDR2 from the germline V gene are MNHNY and SVGAGI (reference sequence). CDR3 length: 12 residues. The CDR3 region is CASSQDSYGYTF. In DNA, the CDR3 is TGTGCCAGCAGTCAAGACAGCTATGGCTACACCTTC.

The rearrangement joins TRBV29-1 to TRBJ2-2, with 9 bases fitting TRBD1. Losses at the gene ends were 5 bases for V and 3 bases for J; bases not matched to a gene: 4. This CDR3 is 14 amino acids long. Germline CDR1 is SQVTM and CDR2 is ANQGSEA. The CDR3 protein is CSVRRDRDTGELFF. The DNA for the CDR3 is TGCAGCGTTCGCCGGGACAGGGACACCGGGGAGCTGTTTTTT.

The chain joins TRBV6-1 to TRBJ1-5, with TRBD1 as a possible D gene (5 bases). V dropped 2 bases and J dropped 0 bases, with 20 bases sitting between them. This CDR3 has 19 amino acids. CDR1 and CDR2 from the germline V gene are MNHNS and SASEGT. CDR3 DNA: TGTGCCAGCAGTGAACCGGGCAGGGTCAGGCCAAATAGCAATCAGCCCCAGCATTTT. Translated, it gives CASSEPGRVRPNSNQPQHF.

The chain links TRBV13 to TRBJ1-6; no definite D call. The length of the CDR3 is 14 residues. V lost 5 bases and J 5 bases, leaving 10 bases between the germline ends. The germline gives CDR1 PRHDT, CDR2 FYEKMQ (reference sequence). CDR3 nucleotide sequence: TGTGCCAGCAGCCCGATCAGAAATAATTCACCCCTCCACTTT. It specifies CASSPIRNNSPLHF.

The rearrangement uses TRBV27 and TRBJ1-5, with 8 bases lining up with TRBD1. This CDR3 contains 16 residues. J lost 6 bases, V lost 2 bases, and 9 bases had no gene match. Germline V gene sequence: CDR1 MNHEY, CDR2 SMNVEV (reference sequence). CDR3 sequence reads: CASSLISGGAGQPQHF. The DNA for the CDR3 is TGTGCCAGCAGTTTAATCTCAGGGGGCGCAGGTCAGCCCCAGCATTTT.

This clone was seen once. The DNA for the CDR3 is TGTGCCAGCAGCGACGGACAGGGGGCTCGGGAGCAGTACTTC. Translated: CASSDGQGAREQYF. The chain combines TRBV2 with TRBJ2-7, with 11 bases fitting TRBD1. The V gene end was trimmed by 6 bases and the J gene end by 7 bases; junction bases not matched to a gene: 8. The CDR3 consists of 14 residues. Germline CDR1 is SNHLY and CDR2 is FYNNEI.

The V call is TRBV5-1, the J call TRBJ2-6; 7 bases are a match to TRBD2. The CDR3 sequence is 17 residues long. J lost 0 bases, V lost 4 bases, and 7 bases had no gene match. CDR1 and CDR2 (germline): SGHRS, YFSETQ. CDR3 in amino acids: CASSGGGGSSGANVLTF. The CDR3 DNA follows: TGCGCCAGCAGCGGGGGTGGCGGGAGCTCTGGGGCCAACGTCCTGACTTTC.

The chain joins TRBV7-9 to TRBJ2-3; TRBD2 might be the D (6 bases). The CDR3 loop spans 17 amino acids. CDR1 and CDR2 from the germline V gene are SEHNR and FQNEAQ (reference sequence). Deletions cut 4 bases from V and 0 bases from J, with 17 bases between. The CDR3 DNA reads TGTGCCAGCAGCTATGGGGACTCCTATCAGAGCACAGATACGCAGTATTTT. Amino acid sequence: CASSYGDSYQSTDTQYF.

V gene TRBV5-1 combines with J gene TRBJ2-5; D uncertain. Trimming took off 0 bases at V and 2 bases at J, with 11 bases between the two ends. CDR3 length: 15 residues. Germline V CDR1 and CDR2: SGHRS, YFSETQ. CDR3 nucleotide sequence: TGCGCCAGCAGCTTGGTTGTTCCCGGGCAAGAGACCCAGTACTTC. It yields the protein CASSLVVPGQETQYF.

In this sample, this clone turned up once. The V call is TRBV7-9, the J call TRBJ1-2; D is uncertain. The germline CDR1 and CDR2 sequences are SEHNR and FQNEAQ (reference sequence). V was trimmed by 5 bases and J by 4 bases, leaving 17 bases between them. There are 15 residues in the CDR3. The CDR3 reads CASSEMEGHSYGYTF. CDR3 coding DNA: TGTGCCAGCAGCGAGATGGAGGGCCATTCCTATGGCTACACCTTC. Complete variable domain (other parts from reference TRBV7-9 and TRBJ1-2): DTGVSQNPRHKITKRGQNVTFRCDPISEHNRLYWYRQTLGQGPEFLTYFQNEAQLEKSRLLSDRFSAERPKGSFSTLEIQRTEQGDSAMYLCASSEMEGHSYGYTFGSGTRLTVV.

A few counts support this clone. This sequence joins TRBV13 and TRBJ2-1, with TRBD2 matching over 10 bases. Germline V gene sequence: CDR1 PRHDT, CDR2 FYEKMQ (reference sequence). This CDR3 has 16 residues. J lost 10 bases, V lost 2 bases, and 11 bases had no gene match. In nucleotides, the CDR3 is TGTGCCAGCAGCTTATTTGGTAGCGGGGGGATTCGAGAGCAGTTCTTC. It encodes CASSLFGSGGIREQFF.

The table lists this clone with a few counts. For the CDR3, the DNA is TGTGCCAGCAGCGAGGGTGGACAGGGCCACGGCTACACCTTC. Residues: CASSEGGQGHGYTF. The chain combines TRBV9 with TRBJ1-2; TRBD1 aligns across 8 bases. This CDR3 has 14 residues. Trimming took 3 bases from V and 8 from J; bases not matched to a gene: 9. Germline V gene lookup returns CDR1 SGDLS and CDR2 YYNGEE.

The chain couples TRBV6-6 to TRBJ1-2; D remains unclear. This CDR3 is 13 amino acids long. The V and J ends lost 5 bases and 6 bases respectively, with 13 bases between them. From germline, CDR1 is MNHNY and CDR2 SVGAGI (reference sequence). The CDR3 loop is CASSDRRRDGYTF. The CDR3 DNA sequence: TGTGCCAGCAGTGATCGCCGGCGGGATGGCTACACCTTC.

This chain joins TRBV10-1 and TRBJ1-1; D gene ambiguous. Looked up from germline, CDR1 is WNHNN and CDR2 is SYGVQD (reference sequence). There are 13 residues in the CDR3. V was cut by 4 bases and J by 5 bases, with 11 bases left in between. The CDR3 here is CASSGRRGTEAFF. As DNA, the CDR3 is TGCGCCAGCAGTGGGCGTCGGGGTACTGAAGCTTTCTTT.

The V and J genes are TRBV2 and TRBJ1-1; possibly TRBD1 for D (5 bases). V was clipped by 6 bases and J by 10 bases, with 15 bases between them. Germline V lookup: CDR1 SNHLY, CDR2 FYNNEI. This CDR3 contains 12 residues. CDR3: CASRIPPQGAFF. In DNA form, the CDR3 reads TGTGCCAGCAGGATACCCCCCCAGGGAGCTTTCTTT.

The rearrangement uses TRBV28 and TRBJ2-7; a possible D gene is TRBD2 (6 bases). The CDR3 extends over 14 amino acids. V lost 5 bases and J 7 bases, leaving 18 bases between the germline ends. From germline, CDR1 is MDHEN and CDR2 SYDVKM. CDR3: CASSGLGTSREQYF. Here the CDR3 DNA reads TGTGCCAGCAGTGGCCTTGGGACTTCGAGGGAGCAGTACTTC.

Only one count was recorded for this clone. The chain carries TRBV19 and TRBJ2-3; 7 nucleotides agree with TRBD2. Germline-derived CDR1 and CDR2 are LNHDA and SQIVND (reference sequence). With V trimmed by 3 bases and J by 3 bases, 6 bases remained unmatched. The CDR3 runs to 15 residues. The CDR3 DNA reads as TGTGCCAGTAGTATGGAAACTAGCGTTACAGATACGCAGTATTTT. This sequence encodes CASSMETSVTDTQYF.

The chain links TRBV5-4 to TRBJ1-2; D not resolved. CDR3 length: 12 residues. V lost 4 bases, J lost 8 bases, and 12 bases lay in between. Germline assignment: CDR1 SGHNT and CDR2 YYREEE (reference sequence). The CDR3 DNA reads as TGTGCCAGCAGCCTCCCCGCTGAGGGCTACACCTTC. Its protein product is CASSLPAEGYTF.